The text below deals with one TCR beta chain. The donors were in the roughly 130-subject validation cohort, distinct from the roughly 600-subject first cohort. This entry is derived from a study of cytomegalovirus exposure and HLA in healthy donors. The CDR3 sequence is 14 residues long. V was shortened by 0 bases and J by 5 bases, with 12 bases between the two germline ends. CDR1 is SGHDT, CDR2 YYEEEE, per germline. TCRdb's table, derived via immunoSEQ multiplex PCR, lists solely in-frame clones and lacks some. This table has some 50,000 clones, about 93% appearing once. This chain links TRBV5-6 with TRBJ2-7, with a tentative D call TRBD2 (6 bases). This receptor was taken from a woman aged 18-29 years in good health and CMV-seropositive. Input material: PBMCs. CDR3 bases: TGTGCCAGCAGCTTGGGACTAGGGATCAACGAGCAGTACTTC. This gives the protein CASSLGLGINEQYF.